This T cell receptor (beta chain) is from a study of T-cell memory formation after mild COVID-19 (dated by TCRdb to the early 2020s). Regarding the study in general: TCR sequence clusters from the two donors were largely donor specific. T-cell clones expanding and contracting after mild COVID-19 in two donors were tracked by longitudinal TCRalpha and TCRbeta repertoire sequencing. The cohort comprised two young, previously healthy adult volunteers, one female and one male.

PBMCs were isolated by Ficoll-Paque density gradient centrifugation. V is cut by 1 base and J by 5 bases, and the space between the germline ends is 15 bases. The CDR3, cysteine through phenylalanine, is 16 amino acids long. This entry keeps only the CDR3 DNA: 48 bases, framed from base 1. The germline V gene gives CDR1 as SGHVS and CDR2 as FNYEAQ. This clonotype was counted only a few times. The antigen it binds to is not known. Base qualities are missing; no much larger clone stands one base away. Data came from an Illumina NovaSeq 6000. Using 5'RACE with constant-segment primers, TCRalpha and TCRbeta cDNA libraries were constructed, with sample barcodes and unique molecular identifiers added in the process. RNA was extracted from every sample with Trizol reagent. Amplification of the libraries took two PCR steps, and the second step added a second sample barcode plus Illumina TruSeq adapters. Sequencing of the libraries was done on an Illumina NovaSeq, producing 2 x 150 bp paired-end reads. The authors' analysis ran thus. Reads were demultiplexed and collapsed into UMI-guided consensus sequences with migec v1.2.7. Using mixcr v2.1.11, the UMI consensuses were aligned to TRA and TRB V and J templates and assembled into clonotypes. Clonotypes were classified as expanded or contracted when called significant by both edgeR and NoisET, with noise models trained on biological replicates. For edgeR calls, the thresholds were a false discovery rate-adjusted p below 0.01 and a log2 fold-change of 1. As an exploratory analysis of dynamics, max-normalized trajectories of the 1000 most abundant clonotypes were examined with PCA combined with hierarchical clustering. Separately sequenced CD4+ and CD8+ repertoires were used to assign the CD4 or CD8 phenotype of responding clones. TCRdb's own reprocessing of the public reads used fastp at Q25 and MiXCR and kept productive beta chains. Rows matching on CDR3 protein sequence are summarized as one entry with the most common DNA and genes. TCRdb's processing, not the authors' own work, is the source of the V and J calls. Across this sample there are 190,000 or so distinct CDR3 sequences, with roughly a tenth seen only once. The ten largest clones take up approximately 3% of the sample.

The paper's findings and limits, for the study overall: SARS-CoV-2 specificity was not confirmed for the second-wave clones peaking on day 37. Contracting CD4+ clones turned up mainly in the CM and EM memory subsets, whereas EMRA was where CD8+ clones were enriched. The study included only a couple of mild cases, and larger cohorts that include severe cases with pre-infection samples were judged to be necessary. Clones that contracted from day 15 to 85 showed balanced CD4/CD8 phenotypes, whereas a second wave of clones that expanded from day 15 to 37 leaned towards CD4+. Some responding clones were detected in pre-infection memory, suggesting pre-existing cross-reactive memory T cells joined the SARS-CoV-2 response.

This sequence originates from a man aged 18 to 30 who had mild COVID-19 (a few samples of this study predate the infection). The sample titles of this study are shuffled in the database, so cell type and time point are left out; the donor was told from shared clones. The rearrangement combines TRBV7-6 with TRBJ1-5; perhaps TRBD1 is the D gene, with 5 bases matching. The specimen was PBMCs or a T cell subset sorted from them (not recorded which). The DNA sequence follows: TGTGCCAGCAGCTTAGACCCAGGAGGGACCGATCAGCCCCAGCATTTT. Its coded protein is CASSLDPGGTDQPQHF.